The rows below give T cell receptor beta chains drawn from one sample of a study of CD8+ T cells in alopecia areata. TCRdb keeps only in-frame clones here, not all; method: immunoSEQ multiplex PCR. The sample yields about 200,000 clones, less than 45% seen once. The sequenced sample was CD4+ T cells sorted from blood, obtained around week 34, from a patient treated with tofacitinib. These receptors came from a human donor with alopecia areata. The CDR3 runs from the conserved cysteine through the conserved F or W. Fields, in order: clone size, D gene, V gene, J gene, CDR3 length, CDR3 protein, CDR3 DNA. The D gene is left open where the match is weak. Not all rows give a size; the values are once, few, many and, for expanded clones, a class.

size: NA
D: TRBD2
V: TRBV18
J: TRBJ2-7
length: 18
CDR3: CASSPRDPGTSGIYEQYF
DNA: TGTGCCAGCTCACCACGGGACCCAGGGACTAGCGGGATCTACGAGCAGTACTTC

size: NA
D: NA
V: TRBV2
J: TRBJ1-2
length: 14
CDR3: CARETSGQFYGYTF
DNA: TGTGCCAGAGAAACCTCCGGACAGTTCTATGGCTACACCTTC

size: NA
D: NA
V: TRBV30
J: TRBJ1-2
length: 12
CDR3: CAWKHGLWGYTF
DNA: TGTGCCTGGAAACACGGTTTGTGGGGCTACACCTTC

size: NA
D: TRBD2
V: TRBV4-1
J: TRBJ2-1
length: 16
CDR3: CASSRGLAGGRGEQFF
DNA: TGCGCCAGTTCCCGCGGACTAGCGGGAGGGCGGGGTGAGCAGTTCTTC

size: NA
D: NA
V: TRBV30
J: TRBJ2-1
length: 11
CDR3: CAWSVSPEQFF
DNA: TGTGCCTGGAGTGTATCGCCTGAGCAGTTCTTC

size: few
D: TRBD1
V: TRBV19
J: TRBJ2-7
length: 16
CDR3: CASSIDGGQGVREQYF
DNA: TGTGCCAGTAGTATAGACGGAGGACAGGGAGTGCGGGAGCAGTACTTC

size: NA
D: NA
V: TRBV5-1
J: TRBJ2-4
length: 16
CDR3: CASSLSSVGAKNIQYF
DNA: TGCGCCAGCAGCTTGAGTAGCGTTGGGGCCAAAAACATTCAGTACTTC

size: NA
D: NA
V: TRBV14
J: TRBJ1-1
length: 15
CDR3: CASSPRTGWNTEAFF
DNA: TGTGCCAGCAGCCCACGGACGGGTTGGAACACTGAAGCTTTCTTT

size: few
D: TRBD2
V: TRBV29-1
J: TRBJ2-5
length: 15
CDR3: CSVTGGLAGWETQYF
DNA: TGCAGCGTGACCGGGGGACTAGCGGGATGGGAGACCCAGTACTTC

size: once
D: NA
V: TRBV6-5
J: TRBJ1-1
length: 14
CDR3: CASRRDRPNTEAFF
DNA: TGTGCCAGCAGACGCGACAGACCCAACACTGAAGCTTTCTTT

size: few
D: NA
V: TRBV28
J: TRBJ2-6
length: 15
CDR3: CASSRRGSGANVLTF
DNA: TGTGCCAGCAGTCGCAGGGGCTCTGGGGCCAACGTCCTGACTTTC

size: NA
D: TRBD1
V: TRBV6-1
J: TRBJ1-5
length: 15
CDR3: CASSENRGHNQPQHF
DNA: TGTGCCAGCAGTGAAAACAGGGGGCACAATCAGCCCCAGCATTTT

size: NA
D: TRBD2
V: TRBV19
J: TRBJ2-7
length: 16
CDR3: CASSISTSGTYYEQYF
DNA: TGTGCCAGTAGTATCAGCACTAGCGGGACCTATTACGAGCAGTACTTC

size: many
D: TRBD1
V: TRBV18
J: TRBJ1-6
length: 15
CDR3: CASSKAGQGNSPLHF
DNA: TGTGCCAGCTCAAAAGCGGGACAGGGAAATTCACCCCTCCACTTT

size: once
D: NA
V: TRBV6-5
J: TRBJ2-7
length: 15
CDR3: CASSESTSRRYEQYF
DNA: TGTGCCAGCAGCGAATCGACCTCCCGGAGGTACGAGCAGTACTTC

size: few
D: TRBD2
V: TRBV11-2
J: TRBJ2-5
length: 15
CDR3: CASSLGRTRYETQYF
DNA: TGTGCCAGCAGCTTAGGCCGGACTAGATACGAGACCCAGTACTTC

size: NA
D: NA
V: TRBV28
J: TRBJ2-7
length: 14
CDR3: CASSLWAGPYEQYF
DNA: TGTGCCAGCAGTTTATGGGCAGGGCCCTACGAGCAGTACTTC

size: few
D: NA
V: TRBV7-9
J: TRBJ1-1
length: 13
CDR3: CASSSAWQGEAFF
DNA: TGTGCCAGCAGCTCAGCCTGGCAGGGAGAAGCTTTCTTT

size: NA
D: TRBD2
V: TRBV7-9
J: TRBJ2-3
length: 15
CDR3: CASSLTSGSPDTQYF
DNA: TGTGCCAGCAGCTTAACTAGCGGGAGTCCAGATACGCAGTATTTT

size: few
D: NA
V: TRBV30
J: TRBJ1-2
length: 10
CDR3: CASGAGGYTF
DNA: TGTGCCTCCGGGGCCGGGGGCTACACCTTC

size: few
D: TRBD2
V: TRBV4-1
J: TRBJ2-1
length: 18
CDR3: CASSPGLAGGRDYNEQFF
DNA: TGCGCCAGCAGCCCGGGACTAGCGGGAGGGAGGGATTACAATGAGCAGTTCTTC

size: few
D: NA
V: TRBV5-4
J: TRBJ2-3
length: 16
CDR3: CASSTERGLPMNTQYF
DNA: TGTGCCAGCAGCACAGAACGGGGCCTACCGATGAATACGCAGTATTTT